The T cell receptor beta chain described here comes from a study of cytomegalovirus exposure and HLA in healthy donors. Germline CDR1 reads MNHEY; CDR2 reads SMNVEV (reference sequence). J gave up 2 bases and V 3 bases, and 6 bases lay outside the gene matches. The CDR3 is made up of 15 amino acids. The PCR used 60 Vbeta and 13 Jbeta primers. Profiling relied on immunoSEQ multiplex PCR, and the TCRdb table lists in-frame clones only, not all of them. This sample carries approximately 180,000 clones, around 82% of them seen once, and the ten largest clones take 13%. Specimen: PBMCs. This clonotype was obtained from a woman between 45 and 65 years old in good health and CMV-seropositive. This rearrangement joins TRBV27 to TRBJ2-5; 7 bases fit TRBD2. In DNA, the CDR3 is TGTGCCAGCAGTTTCAGTCTAGCGGTGCAAGAGACCCAGTACTTC. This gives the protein CASSFSLAVQETQYF.